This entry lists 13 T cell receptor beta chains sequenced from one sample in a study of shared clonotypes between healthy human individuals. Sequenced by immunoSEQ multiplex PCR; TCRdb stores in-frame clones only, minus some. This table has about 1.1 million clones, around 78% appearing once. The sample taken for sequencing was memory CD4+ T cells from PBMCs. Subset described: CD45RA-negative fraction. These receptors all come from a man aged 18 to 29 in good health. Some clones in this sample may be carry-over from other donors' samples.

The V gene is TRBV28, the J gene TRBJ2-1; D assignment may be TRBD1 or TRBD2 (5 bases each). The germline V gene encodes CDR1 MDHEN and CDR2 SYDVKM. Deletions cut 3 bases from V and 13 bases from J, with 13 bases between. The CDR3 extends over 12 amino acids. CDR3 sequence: CASSLPGLGQFF. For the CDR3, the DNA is TGTGCCAGCAGTTTGCCGGGGCTAGGTCAGTTCTTC.

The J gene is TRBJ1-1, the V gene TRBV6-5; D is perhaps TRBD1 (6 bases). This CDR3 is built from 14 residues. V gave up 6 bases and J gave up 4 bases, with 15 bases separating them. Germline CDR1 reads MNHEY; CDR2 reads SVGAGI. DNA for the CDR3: TGTGCCAGCAGGAAACAGGGTTCTCCCACTGAAGCTTTCTTT. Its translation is CASRKQGSPTEAFF.

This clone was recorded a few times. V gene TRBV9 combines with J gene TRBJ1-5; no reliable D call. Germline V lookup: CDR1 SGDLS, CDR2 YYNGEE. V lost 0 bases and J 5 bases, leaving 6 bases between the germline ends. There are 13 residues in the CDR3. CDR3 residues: CASSVGRDQPQHF. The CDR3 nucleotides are TGTGCCAGCAGCGTAGGTAGGGATCAGCCCCAGCATTTT.

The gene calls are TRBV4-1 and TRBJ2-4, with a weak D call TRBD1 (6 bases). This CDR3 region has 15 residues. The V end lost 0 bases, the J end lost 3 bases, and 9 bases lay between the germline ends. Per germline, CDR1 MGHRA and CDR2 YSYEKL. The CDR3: CASSQEGQYKNIQYF. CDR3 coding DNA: TGCGCCAGCAGCCAAGAAGGACAGTACAAAAACATTCAGTACTTC.

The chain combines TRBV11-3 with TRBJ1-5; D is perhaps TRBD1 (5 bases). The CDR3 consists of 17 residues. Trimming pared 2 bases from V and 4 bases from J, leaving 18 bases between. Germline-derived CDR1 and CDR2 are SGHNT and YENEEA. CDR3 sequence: CASSLTGHPGSNQPQHF. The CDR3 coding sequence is TGTGCCAGCAGCTTAACAGGTCACCCCGGCAGTAATCAGCCCCAGCATTTT. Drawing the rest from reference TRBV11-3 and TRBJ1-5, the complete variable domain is EAGVVQSPRYKIIEKKQPVAFWCNPISGHNTLYWYLQNLGQGPELLIRYENEEAVDDSQLPKDRFSAERLKGVDSTLKIQPAELGDSAVYLCASSLTGHPGSNQPQHFGDGTRLSIL.

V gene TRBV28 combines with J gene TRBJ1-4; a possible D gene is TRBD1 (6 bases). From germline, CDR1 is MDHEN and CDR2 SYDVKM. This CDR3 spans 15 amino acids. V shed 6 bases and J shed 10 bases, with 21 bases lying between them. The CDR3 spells CASRDRTVRRGKLFF. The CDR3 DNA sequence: TGTGCCAGCAGGGATCGGACAGTCCGACGGGGAAAACTGTTTTTT.

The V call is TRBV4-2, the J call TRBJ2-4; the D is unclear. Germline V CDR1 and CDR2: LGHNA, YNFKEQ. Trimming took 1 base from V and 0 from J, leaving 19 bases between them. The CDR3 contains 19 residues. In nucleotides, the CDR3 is TGTGCCAGCAGCCAAGTATTTCGAGGACCCGCTCGAGCCAAAAACATTCAGTACTTC. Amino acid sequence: CASSQVFRGPARAKNIQYF.

CDR3: CASSSEGGNTEAFF. The CDR3 DNA is TGTGCCAGCAGCTCCGAGGGGGGGAACACTGAAGCTTTCTTT. The genes are TRBV11-3 and TRBJ1-1, with a possible D match to TRBD1 (6 bases). Per germline, CDR1 SGHNT and CDR2 YENEEA. Trimming took off 4 bases at V and 1 base at J, with 10 bases between the two ends. This CDR3 is 14 amino acids long. The full variable domain, with the rest looked up from reference TRBV11-3 and TRBJ1-1, is EAGVVQSPRYKIIEKKQPVAFWCNPISGHNTLYWYLQNLGQGPELLIRYENEEAVDDSQLPKDRFSAERLKGVDSTLKIQPAELGDSAVYLCASSSEGGNTEAFFGQGTRLTVV.

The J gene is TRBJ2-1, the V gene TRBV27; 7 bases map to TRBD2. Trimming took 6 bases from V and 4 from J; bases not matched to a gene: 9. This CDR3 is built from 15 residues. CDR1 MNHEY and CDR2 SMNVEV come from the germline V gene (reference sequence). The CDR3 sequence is CASRRGLAAYNEQFF. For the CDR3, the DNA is TGTGCCAGCAGACGAGGTCTAGCGGCATACAATGAGCAGTTCTTC.

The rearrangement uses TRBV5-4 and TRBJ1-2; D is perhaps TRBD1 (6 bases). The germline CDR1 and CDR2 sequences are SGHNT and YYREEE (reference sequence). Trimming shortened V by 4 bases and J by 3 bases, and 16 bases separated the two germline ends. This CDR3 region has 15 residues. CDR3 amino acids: CASSRGGGWDYGYTF. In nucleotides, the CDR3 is TGTGCCAGCAGCCGAGGGGGGGGTTGGGACTATGGCTACACCTTC.

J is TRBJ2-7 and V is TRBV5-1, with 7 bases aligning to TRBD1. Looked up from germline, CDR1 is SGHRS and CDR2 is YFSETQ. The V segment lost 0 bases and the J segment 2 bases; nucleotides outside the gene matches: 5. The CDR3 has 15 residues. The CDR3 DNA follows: TGCGCCAGCAGCTTGGCTCTGGGACAGCCCTACGAGCAGTACTTC. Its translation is CASSLALGQPYEQYF.

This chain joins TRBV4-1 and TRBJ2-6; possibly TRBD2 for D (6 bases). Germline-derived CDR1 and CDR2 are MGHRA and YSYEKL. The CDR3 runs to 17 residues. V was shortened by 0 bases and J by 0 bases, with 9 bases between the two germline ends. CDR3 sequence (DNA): TGCGCCAGCAGCCAAGACGGCGGGGCCTCTGGGGCCAACGTCCTGACTTTC. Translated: CASSQDGGASGANVLTF.

DNA for the CDR3: TGTGCCAGTAATCCCGGACTAGCGGGAGCCAAGACCGGGGAGCTGTTTTTT. This codes for CASNPGLAGAKTGELFF. The chain recombines TRBV19 with TRBJ2-2, with 13 bases matching TRBD2. Germline CDR1 is LNHDA and CDR2 is SQIVND (reference sequence). With 7 bases clipped from V and 5 bases from J, the junction kept 10 bases outside the gene matches. The CDR3 is 17 residues long.